The clone carrying this TCR beta chain was observed once. Libraries were prepared by immunoSEQ multiplex PCR; TCRdb keeps only in-frame clonotypes and omits some of them. The sample shows roughly 190,000 clones, 90% of them seen only once. This specimen belongs to a study of blood T cell repertoires in COVID-19. Study information: Acute and convalescent COVID-19 specimens originated in the United States, Italy and Spain.

Sequenced sample: peripheral blood. The clonotype was recovered from a man between 50 and 59 years old with acute or convalescent COVID-19.

DNA of the CDR3: TGCAGCGTCGAACAGGGAAATGAGCAGTTCTTC. Its protein is CSVEQGNEQFF. The rearrangement links TRBV29-1 to TRBJ2-1, with D perhaps matching TRBD1 (6 bases). Between the trimmed V and J ends, which lost 6 bases and 7 bases, there was a span of 10 bases. CDR1 SQVTM and CDR2 ANQGSEA come from the germline V gene. The CDR3 is 11 residues long.